These 15 T cell receptor beta chains were all obtained from the same sample, sequenced in a study of T cells in Graves' hyperthyroidism and ophthalmopathy. Researchers amplified the TCR beta CDR3 regions from RNA transcripts. A set of HTBI primers served as the primers for a first-round RT-PCR of the TCR CDR3. TCRdb re-called the multiplex PCR reads through MiXCR, storing one row per CDR3 protein. The repertoire consists of some 760,000 distinct CDR3 sequences, with around 13% occurring once and the leading ten covering around 9.6%. Sequences were obtained from blood. The receptors here all came from a young woman with Graves' hyperthyroidism.

This clonotype was seen at least ten times. The V gene is TRBV18, the J gene TRBJ2-5, with D unresolved. Germline CDR1 is KGHSH and CDR2 is LQKENI. The CDR3 spans 13 residues. The V and J ends lost 4 bases and 2 bases respectively, with 8 bases between them. CDR3 in DNA: TGTGCCAGCTCACACGTTCCTCAAGAGACCCAGTACTTC. Its translation is CASSHVPQETQYF.

For this clonotype: This may be a read error, as it is one base from a much larger clone. The conserved phenylalanine or tryptophan normally closing the CDR3 is absent here, so this likely arose from a read error. The V call is TRBV20-1, the J call TRBJ1-1; no definite D call. Germline V gene data show CDR1 as DFQATT and CDR2 as SNEGSKA (reference sequence). The CDR3 covers 15 residues. V lost 3 bases and J lost 0, with 14 bases in between. The CDR3: CSASPGEVLNTEAFS. The DNA of the CDR3 is TGCAGTGCTAGCCCTGGGGAGGTTCTGAACACTGAAGCTTTCTCT.

This clonotype was counted between two and nine times. V is TRBV12-3 or TRBV12-4 and J is TRBJ1-4, with D possibly TRBD1 on 5 matching bases. The CDR3 is made up of 13 amino acids. Trimming shortened V by 5 bases and J by 8 bases, and 12 bases separated the two germline ends. The chain's CDR3 is CASSREEGEKLFF. The CDR3 DNA reads TGTGCCAGCAGTAGAGAAGAGGGGGAAAAACTGTTTTTT.

The sample holds a few counts of this clonotype. The chain carries TRBV20-1 and TRBJ1-2; maybe TRBD1 (6 bases). The V gene lost 6 bases and the J gene lost 4 bases, with 12 bases spanning the gap. This CDR3 comprises 12 residues. The germline V gene encodes CDR1 DFQATT and CDR2 SNEGSKA (reference sequence). The CDR3 loop is CSAPGDSYGYTF. In DNA form, the CDR3 reads TGCAGTGCACCAGGGGATAGCTATGGCTACACCTTC.

This clonotype was detected ten times or more. The chain is built from TRBV30 and TRBJ1-1, with TRBD1 as a possible D gene (6 bases). Trimming shortened V by 3 bases and J by 4 bases, and 15 bases separated the two germline ends. Germline V gene lookup returns CDR1 GTSNPN and CDR2 SVGIG (reference sequence). The CDR3 loop spans 14 amino acids. The CDR3 is CAWRPQGMSTEAFF. DNA of the CDR3: TGTGCCTGGAGACCTCAGGGGATGAGCACTGAAGCTTTCTTT.

This rearrangement joins TRBV18 to TRBJ2-5, with D possibly TRBD1 on 5 matching bases. The length of the CDR3 is 14 residues. The germline V gene encodes CDR1 KGHSH and CDR2 LQKENI. The V gene lost 5 bases and the J gene lost 0 bases, with 10 bases spanning the gap. The CDR3 loop is CASSWGRNQETQYF. The CDR3 DNA sequence: TGTGCCAGCTCATGGGGCCGGAACCAAGAGACCCAGTACTTC.

This clonotype was detected only a few times. V and J are TRBV11-3 and TRBJ2-1, with 8 nucleotides matching TRBD1. The CDR3 contains 15 residues. V shed 5 bases and J 4 bases; nucleotides not matched to a gene: 7. From germline, CDR1 is SGHNT and CDR2 YENEEA. The CDR3 reads CASSPTTGGYNEQFF. For the CDR3, the DNA is TGTGCCAGCAGCCCTACTACAGGGGGATACAATGAGCAGTTCTTC.

The chain has TRBV20-1 and TRBJ2-7, with D perhaps TRBD2 (6 bases). Germline CDR1 is DFQATT and CDR2 is SNEGSKA (reference sequence). Trimming cost V 4 bases and J 6 bases, with 13 bases left between them. The CDR3 runs 12 residues. The DNA for the CDR3 is TGCAGTGCTAAATTGGGCGGGGTCGAGCAGTACTTC. As protein: CSAKLGGVEQYF.

J is TRBJ2-7 and V is TRBV6-2 or TRBV6-3; a possible D gene is TRBD2 (6 bases). The CDR3 has 15 amino acids. Trimming took off 6 bases at V and 6 bases at J, with 21 bases between the two ends. CDR1 and CDR2 (germline): MNHEY, SVGEGT. CDR3 in amino acids: CASSPIRGTFTEQYF. The CDR3 nucleotides are TGTGCCAGCAGCCCGATTCGCGGGACTTTCACCGAGCAGTACTTC.

J is TRBJ1-1 and V is TRBV7-3; D ambiguous. The germline CDR1 and CDR2 sequences are SGHTA and FQGTGA. V lost 0 bases to trimming and J lost 5 bases, with 7 bases between them. The CDR3 length is 13 residues. CDR3 DNA sequence: TGTGCCAGCAGCTTAACAATCCTAACTGAAGCTTTCTTT. This encodes CASSLTILTEAFF.

This chain uses TRBV4-1 with TRBJ2-1, with TRBD1 matching 7 bases. V shed 6 bases and J 1 base; nucleotides not matched to a gene: 6. CDR1 is MGHRA, CDR2 YSYEKL, per germline. This CDR3 has 15 residues. CDR3 protein: CASSQKQGSYNEQFF. The CDR3 coding sequence is TGCGCCAGCAGTCAGAAACAGGGGTCCTACAATGAGCAGTTCTTC.

This sequence joins TRBV3-1 and TRBJ2-7, with TRBD2 matching 14 bases. TRBJ2-1 matches the DNA end more closely, so the J call is doubtful. In germline, CDR1 is LGHDT, CDR2 YNNKEL (reference sequence). The CDR3 runs to 16 residues. CDR3 sequence reads: CASSQEPGLAGAEQFF. In nucleotides, the CDR3 is TGTGCCAGCAGCCAAGAACCGGGACTAGCGGGAGCTGAGCAGTTCTTC.

The table lists this clonotype with many counts. The CDR3 sequence is CASGTGHWNYGYTF. The CDR3 nucleotides are TGTGCCAGTGGGACAGGGCATTGGAACTATGGCTACACCTTC. This chain joins TRBV11-1 and TRBJ1-2; TRBD1 matches 9 bases. In germline, CDR1 is SGHAT, CDR2 FQDESV (reference sequence). The CDR3 covers 14 residues. V was pared by 9 bases and J by 2 bases, with 7 bases of the junction left unmatched.

This clonotype has ten or more counts. The chain carries TRBV7-9 and TRBJ2-3; TRBD1 or TRBD2 may be the D gene (6 bases each). The ends were cut back, 2 bases at V and 2 bases at J, with 17 bases in the middle. Germline V lookup: CDR1 SEHNR, CDR2 FQNEAQ (reference sequence). The CDR3 sequence is 17 residues long. CDR3 residues: CASSLPSGGHDTDTQYF. For the CDR3, the DNA is TGTGCCAGCAGCTTACCCTCCGGGGGCCATGACACAGATACGCAGTATTTT. Full variable domain (outside the CDR3, taken from reference TRBV7-9 and TRBJ2-3): DTGVSQNPRHKITKRGQNVTFRCDPISEHNRLYWYRQTLGQGPEFLTYFQNEAQLEKSRLLSDRFSAERPKGSFSTLEIQRTEQGDSAMYLCASSLPSGGHDTDTQYFGPGTRLTVL.

This clonotype turned up a few times. This rearrangement joins TRBV10-3 to TRBJ2-5; no reliable D call. The CDR3 covers 14 residues. The germline V gene has CDR1 ENHRY and CDR2 SYGVKD. V dropped 10 bases and J dropped 2 bases, with 17 bases sitting between them. The CDR3 DNA follows: TGTGCCACCAGGAACGGCGGCAAACAAGAGACCCAGTACTTC. Its protein product is CATRNGGKQETQYF.